The 23 T cell receptor beta chains presented below share a single source sample, sequenced in a study of CD8 T cells in ankylosing spondylitis. TCRdb used MiXCR to reprocess the 5' RACE reads, holding one entry per CDR3 protein. The sample lists 200,000 or so distinct CDR3 sequences, approximately 12% occurring once. Material for sequencing was blood, either unsorted or a sorted T cell fraction (not recorded which). The receptors come from a female donor with ankylosing spondylitis or in good health (not recorded which).

The J gene is TRBJ1-6, the V gene TRBV7-2; 8 bases line up with TRBD1. Germline-derived CDR1 and CDR2 are SGHTA and FQGNSA. The CDR3 covers 15 residues. With V trimmed by 4 bases and J by 7 bases, 6 bases remained unmatched. CDR3 sequence reads: CASSSRAGGNSPLHF. The DNA for the CDR3 is TGTGCCAGCAGCTCCCGTGCAGGGGGCAATTCACCCCTCCACTTT.

The rearrangement joins TRBV11-2 to TRBJ1-5; D remains unclear. Germline V gives CDR1 SGHAT, CDR2 FQNNGV. The length of the CDR3 is 19 residues. V shed 2 bases and J shed 0 bases, with 20 bases lying between them. The CDR3 here is CASSLLSLQPGYSNQPQHF. Written as DNA, the CDR3 is TGTGCCAGCAGCTTACTGTCCCTCCAACCAGGTTATAGCAATCAGCCCCAGCATTTT.

This clonotype was counted at least ten times. The rearrangement links TRBV12-3 or TRBV12-4 to TRBJ2-3, with D perhaps matching TRBD2 (5 bases). Trimming stripped 1 base from V and 2 bases from J, with 7 bases between. This CDR3 is built from 14 residues. This CDR3 is CASSLGLTTDTQYF. Written as DNA, the CDR3 is TGTGCCAGCAGTTTAGGACTAACCACAGATACGCAGTATTTT.

This clonotype was seen at least ten times. This sequence joins TRBV7-9 and TRBJ1-3; 11 positions agree with TRBD1. CDR3 length: 15 residues. The V and J ends lost 5 bases and 2 bases, in that order; junction bases with no gene match: 2. Germline V lookup: CDR1 SEHNR, CDR2 FQNEAQ (reference sequence). DNA of the CDR3: TGTGCCAGCAGCAAGGACAGGGGGCCTGGAAACACCATATATTTT. Protein product: CASSKDRGPGNTIYF.

In its sample, this clonotype was seen many times. The genes are TRBV12-3 or TRBV12-4 and TRBJ2-7, with 7 nucleotides matching TRBD1. V gave up 6 bases and J gave up 1 base; unmatched junction bases: 6. The CDR3 consists of 14 residues. CDR3 bases: TGTGCCAGCAGATACGGACAGGAATCCTACGAGCAGTACTTC. Translated: CASRYGQESYEQYF.

V is TRBV28 and J is TRBJ2-1; TRBD2 might be the D (7 bases). V was clipped by 3 bases and J by 4 bases, with 13 bases between them. This CDR3 is built from 15 residues. Germline V gene lookup returns CDR1 MDHEN and CDR2 SYDVKM. The chain's CDR3 is CASSFLAGAYNEQFF. CDR3 sequence (DNA): TGTGCCAGCAGTTTTCTGGCGGGGGCGTACAATGAGCAGTTCTTC.

DNA for the CDR3: TGTGCCAGCAGTGAAGCGGTAGCGGGTTCTAACGGGGAGCTGTTTTTT. Protein sequence: CASSEAVAGSNGELFF. The chain carries TRBV6-1 and TRBJ2-2; 7 bases align to TRBD2. The germline CDR1 and CDR2 sequences are MNHNS and SASEGT. The CDR3 is made up of 16 amino acids. The ends lost 0 bases at V and 7 bases at J; junction bases unmatched: 8.

This clonotype was found many times. CDR3 DNA: TGCGCCAGCAGCCTATTTGGGGGGAGTAACACTGAAGCTTTCTTT. Amino acid sequence: CASSLFGGSNTEAFF. The V gene is TRBV5-1, the J gene TRBJ1-1, with D perhaps TRBD1 (5 bases). Germline CDR1 SGHRS, CDR2 YFSETQ. The CDR3 spans 15 residues. Trimming cost V 4 bases and J 2 bases, with 15 bases left between them.

Many counts were recorded for this clonotype. The rearrangement joins TRBV24-1 to TRBJ2-3; no clear D gene. The germline V gene has CDR1 KGHDR and CDR2 SFDVKD. The CDR3 sequence is 11 residues long. V gave up 10 bases and J gave up 8 bases, with 12 bases separating them. This chain's CDR3 is CATAAIGTQYF. The CDR3, as DNA: TGTGCCACAGCCGCAATCGGTACGCAGTATTTT.

With regard to this clonotype: A read error is possible here, since a much larger clone lies one base away. The conserved phenylalanine or tryptophan is not found at the CDR3 terminus, so this likely reflects a read error. The chain couples TRBV20-1 to TRBJ2-1; D remains ambiguous. The V gene's germline CDR1 is DFQATT and CDR2 SNEGSKA (reference sequence). This CDR3 contains 13 residues. Trimming stripped 5 bases from V and 4 bases from J, with 12 bases between. The CDR3 protein is CSAADTAYNEQFL. DNA of the CDR3: TGCAGTGCTGCAGACACGGCTTACAATGAGCAGTTCCTC.

This clonotype appeared many times. The V call is TRBV29-1, the J call TRBJ1-3; TRBD1 might be the D (6 bases). CDR3 size: 11 residues. Germline CDR1 is SQVTM and CDR2 is ANQGSEA. V was cut by 5 bases and J by 4 bases, with 6 bases left in between. The CDR3 is CSVRGGNTIYF. DNA of the CDR3: TGCAGCGTTAGGGGGGGAAACACCATATATTTT.

This sequence joins TRBV10-3 and TRBJ2-2; D is ambiguous. V shed 5 bases and J shed 6 bases, with 13 bases lying between them. The germline gives CDR1 ENHRY, CDR2 SYGVKD. The CDR3 runs to 14 residues. Here the CDR3 DNA reads TGTGCCATCAGTAGAGGAAACCCTCCCGGGGAGCTGTTTTTT. Translated: CAISRGNPPGELFF.

This clonotype was observed at least ten times. The chain combines TRBV28 with TRBJ1-1; 8 nucleotides line up with TRBD1. The V segment lost 4 bases and the J segment 7 bases; nucleotides outside the gene matches: 11. The germline CDR1 and CDR2 sequences are MDHEN and SYDVKM. The CDR3 length is 15 residues. The CDR3 nucleotides read TGTGCCAGCAGTTCTACGGTGACAGGGGTATTTGAAGCTTTCTTT. Amino acid sequence: CASSSTVTGVFEAFF.

This clonotype was counted at least ten times. CDR3 sequence: CASSLSGDSYNEQFF. Here the CDR3 DNA reads TGCGCCAGCAGCTTATCCGGGGACTCATACAATGAGCAGTTCTTC. The chain joins TRBV5-1 to TRBJ2-1, with TRBD2 as a possible D gene (6 bases). The germline V gene encodes CDR1 SGHRS and CDR2 YFSETQ. The CDR3 sequence is 15 residues long. V was shortened by 2 bases and J by 4 bases, with 13 bases between the two germline ends.

This clonotype was recorded at least ten times. Written as DNA, the CDR3 is TGTGCCAGCAGTGAGGGCTATCAGAATGAGCAGTTCTTC. This gives the protein CASSEGYQNEQFF. J is TRBJ2-1 and V is TRBV2; D call uncertain. Germline-derived CDR1 and CDR2 are SNHLY and FYNNEI. The CDR3 runs to 13 residues. Trimming shortened V by 3 bases and J by 7 bases, and 10 bases separated the two germline ends.

At least ten counts were recorded for this clonotype. A read error may produce the germline difference seen at one junction end. This chain uses TRBV11-2 with TRBJ2-1; D gene uncertain. The CDR3 has 11 amino acids. The germline CDR1 and CDR2 sequences are SGHAT and FQNNGV. The DNA for the CDR3 is TGTGCCAGCAGCTTAGCGTCTATAGTGCTTTTC. As protein: CASSLASIVLF.

This clonotype has a count of ten or more. The rearrangement uses TRBV10-3 and TRBJ2-1, with 7 bases matching TRBD1. Germline V lookup: CDR1 ENHRY, CDR2 SYGVKD. The trim removed 10 bases at V and 3 bases at J, leaving 12 bases unmatched. The CDR3 runs to 15 residues. The CDR3 DNA reads as TGTGCCACCCGCGATCCACAGGGGAGCTACAATGAGCAGTTCTTC. Amino acid sequence: CATRDPQGSYNEQFF.

Ten or more counts support this clonotype. The chain recombines TRBV9 with TRBJ2-2, with D unresolved. CDR1 SGDLS and CDR2 YYNGEE come from the germline V gene. V was trimmed by 4 bases and J by 5 bases, leaving 15 bases between them. This CDR3 is built from 15 residues. The CDR3 coding sequence is TGTGCCAGCAGCCCACACCAGGTGGAGACCGGGGAGCTGTTTTTT. Its protein is CASSPHQVETGELFF.

There are many counts of this clonotype. The chain employs TRBV24-1 and TRBJ2-2, with D perhaps matching TRBD2 (6 bases). Germline-derived CDR1 and CDR2 are KGHDR and SFDVKD. The CDR3 spans 13 residues. Trimming left V 8 bases short and J 4 bases short, with 10 bases between. The CDR3 coding sequence is TGTGCCACCAAGGAGGGATCCACCGGGGAGCTGTTTTTT. Its protein is CATKEGSTGELFF.

At least ten counts were recorded for this clonotype. The genes are TRBV20-1 and TRBJ2-3; either TRBD1 or TRBD2 may fit D (6 bases each). Germline-derived CDR1 and CDR2 are DFQATT and SNEGSKA (reference sequence). The V end was cut by 5 bases, the J end by 2 bases, with 14 bases between. CDR3 length equals 14 residues. Here the CDR3 reads CSAWGARNTDTQYF. In DNA form, the CDR3 reads TGCAGTGCTTGGGGGGCCCGAAACACAGATACGCAGTATTTT.

This clonotype was detected many times. V gene TRBV27 combines with J gene TRBJ1-2, with 9 nucleotides matching TRBD1. V was pared by 3 bases and J by 4 bases, with 6 bases of the junction left unmatched. This CDR3 is 15 amino acids long. Germline assignment: CDR1 MNHEY and CDR2 SMNVEV (reference sequence). CDR3 coding DNA: TGTGCCAGCAGTTTGAGGACAGGGGAAGGCTATGGCTACACCTTC. Translating it yields CASSLRTGEGYGYTF.

This clonotype showed up just a few times. This sequence joins TRBV19 and TRBJ1-5; a weak D match, TRBD1 (6 bases). The CDR3 has 16 amino acids. CDR1 is LNHDA and CDR2 is SQIVND in the germline V gene (reference sequence). The V end lost 5 bases, the J end lost 5 bases, and 19 bases lay between the germline ends. Written as DNA, the CDR3 is TGTGCCAGTAGTCCCCTGGGGGCGGCCTCTGATCAGCCCCAGCATTTT. This gives the protein CASSPLGAASDQPQHF.

In its sample, this clonotype was seen a few times. This sequence joins TRBV7-6 and TRBJ2-7; D is tentatively TRBD1 or TRBD2 (5 bases each). The CDR3 is 14 residues long. The germline gives CDR1 SGHVS, CDR2 FNYEAQ. V lost 0 bases, J lost 3 bases, and 9 bases lay in between. In nucleotides, the CDR3 is TGTGCCAGCAGCTTAGCTTGGGGGAACTACGAGCAGTACTTC. The encoded protein is CASSLAWGNYEQYF.